One TCR beta chain is described in this entry. The data originate from a study of blood T cell repertoires in COVID-19. TCRdb's copy holds only in-frame clones and misses some; the assay was immunoSEQ multiplex PCR. The sample holds about 270,000 clones, approximately 90% seen once. Germline V gene data show CDR1 as SGHAT and CDR2 as FQNNGV. V was trimmed by 5 bases and J by 5 bases, leaving 18 bases between them. The CDR3 is made up of 16 amino acids. The sequence derives from a middle-aged man who had been exposed to COVID-19. This rearrangement joins TRBV11-2 to TRBJ2-2, with D maybe TRBD2 (6 bases). Material for sequencing was PBMCs or T cells enriched from blood (not recorded which). CDR3 sequence: CASSPRGGSGTGELFF. DNA of the CDR3: TGTGCCAGCAGCCCCCGGGGCGGTAGCGGAACCGGGGAGCTGTTTTTT.